This T cell receptor (beta chain) was sequenced in a study of beta chain features in type 1 diabetes. Study results and limitations: Type 1 diabetes patients showed a moderate but significant shortening of TCRB CDR3s in all four CD4+ subsets.

This clone showed up just a few times. Its antigen is not known. Expressed TCRB transcripts were sequenced because the entire RNA isolate underwent reverse transcription. TCRdb's copy holds only in-frame clones and misses some; the assay was immunoSEQ multiplex PCR. This table has about 120,000 clones, 16% appearing once. The CDR3 is 15 amino acids. Germline lookup yields CDR1 SGHRS and CDR2 YFSETQ. Trimming removed 4 bases from V and 11 bases from J, with 21 bases in between. V and J are TRBV5-1 and TRBJ1-4; D might be TRBD1 (5 bases). This clonotype originated in a man younger than 40 with type 1 diabetes. The sample was central memory CD4+ T cells from blood. The CDR3, as DNA: TGCGCCAGCAGCATAGCCGGGACCCAGGGTGAGAAACTGTTTTTT. Protein product: CASSIAGTQGEKLFF. Variable domain in full (rest from reference TRBV5-1 and TRBJ1-4): KAGVTQTPRYLIKTRGQQVTLSCSPISGHRSVSWYQQTPGQGLQFLFEYFSETQRNKGNFPGRFSGRQFSNSRSEMNVSTLELGDSALYLCASSIAGTQGEKLFFGSGTQLSVL.